This note documents a single TCR beta chain sequence. The antigen is unknown. This sample is part of a study of OX40 agonist ivuxolimab in advanced cancers. Turning to the study itself: Ivuxolimab, an antibody that agonizes OX40 (CD134), was administered to the patients. Dose-escalation patients suffered from hepatocellular carcinoma, melanoma, renal cell or head and neck cancer. Study-wide results and limits: Clones of CD4+ and CD8+ blood T cells grew by week 6 at doses of 0.1 to 3.0 mg/kg.

The repertoire was sequenced with immunoSEQ multiplex PCR; TCRdb's copy has only in-frame clones and lacks some. The profile shows tens of thousands of clones, approximately 86% of them singletons. Sequencing was performed on CD4+ or CD8+ T cells sorted from blood, taken in a trial of the OX40 agonist ivuxolimab. The clonotype comes from an adult with an advanced solid tumor such as melanoma, head and neck, liver or kidney cancer.

CDR3 DNA sequence: TGTGCCAGCAGCCAAGTTGGTGCAGGAACCCAGTACTTC. The encoded protein is CASSQVGAGTQYF. The chain couples TRBV4-2 to TRBJ2-5; D not certain. The germline gives CDR1 LGHNA, CDR2 YNFKEQ. V shed 1 base and J shed 8 bases, with 11 bases lying between them. The CDR3 covers 13 residues.